This section outlines one T cell receptor (beta chain) sequence together with its context. Amplification of TCR beta CDR3 was performed by multiplex PCR with 32 V and 13 J primers. TCRdb itself ran the multiplex PCR reads through MiXCR, one entry per CDR3 protein. Here the sample spans about 20,000 distinct CDR3 sequences, 25% to 35% being singletons. The starting template was genomic DNA from bulk tumor, approximately 630 ng per sample. Biopsies, several per primary tumor and spaced far apart, were collected during surgery. Enrolled patients presented with newly diagnosed, previously untreated non-small cell lung cancer and underwent curative surgery. The sample comes from a study of immune heterogeneity within non-small cell lung tumors. V lost 4 bases and J lost 1, with 10 bases in between. Germline lookup yields CDR1 MNHEY and CDR2 SMNVEV (reference sequence). This CDR3 has 14 residues.

This clonotype originated in a man aged 40-49 years with non-small cell lung cancer. Sequenced: lung tumor tissue. This sequence joins TRBV27 and TRBJ1-1; D unclear. The CDR3, as DNA: TGTGCCAGCAGTTATCGGGGAAGGAACACTGAAGCTTTCTTT. Translation: CASSYRGRNTEAFF.